The present T cell receptor beta chain was sequenced within a study of blood T cell repertoires in COVID-19. About the study: Both acute and convalescent COVID-19 samples were obtained from the United States, Italy and Spain. The cDNA or gDNA used as material had been derived from T cells, B-cell-depleted T cells, or PBMCs.

This clone was seen a few times. CDR3 size: 15 residues. Germline V CDR1 and CDR2: SGHNT, YYREEE (reference sequence). J lost 1 base, V lost 4 bases, and 3 bases had no gene match. In the authors' workflow: Researchers report that nucleated cell counts were estimated from reference gene primer amplification. TCRdb's copy holds only in-frame clones and misses some; the assay was immunoSEQ multiplex PCR. The V and J calls and clone size come from that table; D and trimming were worked out from the DNA. The repertoire holds more than 25,000 clones, 80% to 90% seen once, with about a tenth in the top ten.

The source material was peripheral blood. The receptor was derived from a man aged 55 to 70 with acute or convalescent COVID-19. This chain joins TRBV5-4 and TRBJ2-2; 8 nucleotides match TRBD1. DNA for the CDR3: TGTGCCAGCAGCAGACAGGGGATGAACACCGGGGAGCTGTTTTTT. Protein product: CASSRQGMNTGELFF.